One sample yielded the 23 T cell receptor beta chains listed below, sequenced in a study of blood T cell repertoires in COVID-19. The protocol was immunoSEQ multiplex PCR, while the TCRdb copy is restricted to in-frame clones and leaves out a portion. The repertoire holds fewer than 200,000 clones, with about 88% as singletons. Sequencing input: PBMCs or T cells enriched from blood (not recorded which). These receptors were taken from a woman younger than 35 who had recovered from COVID-19.

The genes are TRBV18 and TRBJ1-6; perhaps TRBD1 as D (6 bases). The CDR3 has 16 residues. V lost 3 bases and J lost 4, with 13 bases in between. Germline lookup yields CDR1 KGHSH and CDR2 LQKENI. The CDR3 loop reads CASSPDSHQYNSPLHF. Here the CDR3 DNA reads TGTGCCAGCTCACCGGACAGCCACCAATATAATTCACCCCTCCACTTT.

The chain recombines TRBV11-1 with TRBJ1-1; 9 positions agree with TRBD1. Germline-derived CDR1 and CDR2 are SGHAT and FQDESV (reference sequence). V lost 7 bases to trimming and J lost 6 bases; unmatched junction nucleotides: 9. The CDR3 loop spans 14 amino acids. The CDR3 DNA follows: TGTGCCAGCACTCTAGGACAGGGGCGGGCTGAAGCTTTCTTT. This encodes CASTLGQGRAEAFF. Drawing the rest from reference TRBV11-1 and TRBJ1-1, the complete variable domain is EAEVAQSPRYKITEKSQAVAFWCDPISGHATLYWYRQILGQGPELLVQFQDESVVDDSQLPKDRFSAERLKGVDSTLKIQPAELGDSAMYLCASTLGQGRAEAFFGQGTRLTVV.

The chain combines TRBV28 with TRBJ1-3, with 7 nucleotides matching TRBD1. Per germline, CDR1 MDHEN and CDR2 SYDVKM. V trimming: 1 base; J trimming: 0 bases; junction bases outside the gene matches: 6. CDR3 size: 17 residues. The CDR3 reads CASSLLQQGLSGNTIYF. CDR3 nucleotides: TGTGCCAGCAGTTTATTGCAACAGGGGCTCTCTGGAAACACCATATATTTT.

The rearrangement uses TRBV10-2 and TRBJ2-1; TRBD2 matches 12 bases. CDR3 length equals 14 residues. Losses at the gene ends were 5 bases for V and 8 bases for J; bases not matched to a gene: 4. Germline values: CDR1 WSHSY, CDR2 SAAADI. CDR3 protein: CASSPSGGVYEQFF. The CDR3, as DNA: TGCGCCAGCAGTCCTAGCGGGGGGGTATATGAGCAGTTCTTC.

This chain links TRBV5-1 with TRBJ1-3, with D tentatively TRBD1 (6 bases). V gave up 1 base and J gave up 3 bases, with 14 bases separating them. This CDR3 spans 16 amino acids. Germline V gene sequence: CDR1 SGHRS, CDR2 YFSETQ. This CDR3 is CASSLRGGAVGNTIYF. The CDR3 nucleotides read TGCGCCAGCAGCTTGCGTGGGGGGGCGGTTGGAAACACCATATATTTT.

This rearrangement joins TRBV21-1 to TRBJ1-4; the DNA was not used to check the table's D call, TRBD1. TRBV21-1 corresponds to a pseudogene. The CDR3 spans 17 residues. CDR3 sequence (DNA): TGTGCCAGCAGCTCGCAGGGGCCCCCTTTAGCTAATGAAAAACTGTTTTTT. Translated: CASSSQGPPLANEKLFF.

The rearrangement links TRBV7-9 to TRBJ1-3; D is unclear. V lost 5 bases and J 8 bases, leaving 10 bases between the germline ends. Germline V lookup: CDR1 SEHNR, CDR2 FQNEAQ (reference sequence). This CDR3 has 12 residues. CDR3 amino acids: CASSPVGDTIYF. CDR3 nucleotides: TGTGCCAGCAGCCCCGTCGGAGACACCATATATTTT. The full variable domain, rest sourced from reference TRBV7-9 and TRBJ1-3, is DTGVSQNPRHKITKRGQNVTFRCDPISEHNRLYWYRQTLGQGPEFLTYFQNEAQLEKSRLLSDRFSAERPKGSFSTLEIQRTEQGDSAMYLCASSPVGDTIYFGEGSWLTVV.

The rearrangement uses TRBV7-9 and TRBJ2-7, with D possibly being TRBD1 (6 bases). From germline, CDR1 is SEHNR and CDR2 FQNEAQ (reference sequence). The CDR3 extends over 14 amino acids. The V end lost 5 bases, the J end lost 4 bases, and 15 bases lay between the germline ends. The CDR3: CASSPQGLLYEQYF. In nucleotides, the CDR3 is TGTGCCAGCAGCCCCCAGGGGTTATTGTACGAGCAGTACTTC. The full variable domain, with the rest looked up from reference TRBV7-9 and TRBJ2-7, is DTGVSQNPRHKITKRGQNVTFRCDPISEHNRLYWYRQTLGQGPEFLTYFQNEAQLEKSRLLSDRFSAERPKGSFSTLEIQRTEQGDSAMYLCASSPQGLLYEQYFGPGTRLTVT.

The V and J genes are TRBV2 and TRBJ1-1; unclear D gene. The CDR3 has 12 residues. V was cut by 6 bases and J by 7 bases, with 12 bases left in between. Looked up from germline, CDR1 is SNHLY and CDR2 is FYNNEI. This CDR3 is CASSGGWNEAFF. CDR3 sequence (DNA): TGTGCCAGCAGCGGCGGGTGGAATGAAGCTTTCTTT.

In its sample, this clone was seen once. The chain links TRBV30 to TRBJ2-1; TRBD2 agrees at 8 bases. The CDR3 covers 17 residues. Germline trimming cut 2 bases from V and 1 base from J; bases unmatched to any gene: 10. CDR1 is GTSNPN, CDR2 SVGIG, per germline (reference sequence). The CDR3 DNA follows: TGTGCCTGGAGTCCCGGGGGGGGAAGGCTGTCCTACAATGAGCAGTTCTTC. Protein: CAWSPGGGRLSYNEQFF.

V gene TRBV4-1 combines with J gene TRBJ1-2, with D possibly matching TRBD1 (5 bases). Germline assignment: CDR1 MGHRA and CDR2 YSYEKL. With 0 bases removed from V and 10 bases from J, the gap between germline ends came to 9 bases. This CDR3 is 12 amino acids long. CDR3 loop: CASSQERQNYTF. The CDR3 nucleotides read TGCGCCAGCAGCCAAGAACGACAGAACTACACCTTC.

This clone was observed once. CDR3 nucleotide sequence: TGTGCCAGCAGTTCCCCGGGACAGGCTAATGGCTACACCTTC. It yields the protein CASSSPGQANGYTF. The chain carries TRBV27 and TRBJ1-2; 8 bases match TRBD1. The CDR3 has 14 residues. V shed 4 bases, J shed 6 bases, and the junction held 7 bases outside the gene matches. Per germline, CDR1 MNHEY and CDR2 SMNVEV (reference sequence).

J is TRBJ2-7 and V is TRBV29-1, with 11 bases that match TRBD1. J was trimmed by 7 bases and V by 7 bases; bases with no gene match: 9. The CDR3 is 13 amino acids. Germline V CDR1 and CDR2: SQVTM, ANQGSEA. This CDR3 is CSAIGTGGYEQYF. DNA of the CDR3: TGCAGCGCCATCGGGACAGGGGGTTATGAGCAGTACTTC.

The gene calls are TRBV6-5 and TRBJ1-1; 7 nucleotides agree with TRBD1. The CDR3 has 15 amino acids. Germline assignment: CDR1 MNHEY and CDR2 SVGAGI. V shed 7 bases, J shed 0 bases, and the junction held 8 bases outside the gene matches. CDR3 sequence: CASTLRDRMNTEAFF. DNA of the CDR3: TGTGCCAGCACCCTGAGGGACAGAATGAACACTGAAGCTTTCTTT.

The gene calls are TRBV6-1 and TRBJ2-5; weak D call: TRBD2 (5 bases). Trimming shortened V by 1 base and J by 5 bases, and 8 bases separated the two germline ends. Germline V gene lookup returns CDR1 MNHNS and CDR2 SASEGT. The CDR3 is 13 residues long. Here the CDR3 reads CASSEVPGETQYF. In DNA form, the CDR3 reads TGTGCCAGCAGTGAAGTTCCGGGGGAGACCCAGTACTTC.

The DNA of the CDR3 is TGTGCCAGCAGCCCGAGACAGGCCACTGGCTATGGCTACACCTTC. This gives the protein CASSPRQATGYGYTF. The gene calls are TRBV7-2 and TRBJ1-2; tentative D call: TRBD1 (6 bases). Trimming took 5 bases from V and 4 from J, leaving 17 bases between them. CDR1 SGHTA and CDR2 FQGNSA come from the germline V gene. This CDR3 is built from 15 residues.

This chain joins TRBV28 and TRBJ1-1, with 7 nucleotides matching TRBD1. Germline V gene data show CDR1 as MDHEN and CDR2 as SYDVKM. The CDR3 has 14 amino acids. Germline trimming cut 8 bases from V and 1 base from J; bases unmatched to any gene: 7. The CDR3 DNA is TGTGCCAGCGGCGAGGGGGCGAAGAACACTGAAGCTTTCTTT. Encoded protein: CASGEGAKNTEAFF.

This chain uses TRBV7-9 with TRBJ2-7; D unresolved. V was shortened by 5 bases and J by 0 bases, with 2 bases between the two germline ends. Per the germline V gene, CDR1 is SEHNR and CDR2 is FQNEAQ (reference sequence). This CDR3 has 11 amino acids. The CDR3 is CASSRSYEQYF. CDR3 nucleotide sequence: TGTGCCAGCAGCCGCTCCTACGAGCAGTACTTC.

This clone turned up a few times. V usage is TRBV4-2 and J usage is TRBJ1-5; 10 positions match TRBD1. This CDR3 is 16 amino acids long. After removal of 0 bases from V and 6 bases from J, the junction contained 5 bases not matched to a gene. CDR1 and CDR2 (germline): LGHNA, YNFKEQ. In DNA, the CDR3 is TGTGCCAGCAGCCAAGAGGGGACAGGGGATGGTCAGCCCCAGCATTTT. It codes for CASSQEGTGDGQPQHF.

V is TRBV14 and J is TRBJ1-1; 7 bases align to TRBD1. V lost 4 bases, J lost 4 bases, and 6 bases stayed unmatched. Germline loops: CDR1 SGHDN, CDR2 FVKESK. This CDR3 has 14 residues. The CDR3 protein is CASSLDTGATEAFF. In nucleotides, the CDR3 is TGTGCCAGCAGCCTAGATACAGGGGCCACTGAAGCTTTCTTT.

V usage is TRBV29-1 and J usage is TRBJ2-5, with a tentative D call TRBD2 (7 bases). Germline CDR1 and CDR2: SQVTM and ANQGSEA. The CDR3 extends over 14 amino acids. V gave up 6 bases and J gave up 4 bases, with 18 bases separating them. CDR3 DNA sequence: TGCAGCGTCTCTGAGGGGGGGGTGGCAGAGACCCAGTACTTC. Protein product: CSVSEGGVAETQYF.

The chain is built from TRBV29-1 and TRBJ1-1; a weak D match, TRBD1 (6 bases). Per the germline V gene, CDR1 is SQVTM and CDR2 is ANQGSEA. CDR3 length: 14 residues. Trimming removed 4 bases from V and 0 bases from J, with 12 bases in between. The CDR3: CSVGQGTMNTEAFF. CDR3 nucleotides: TGCAGCGTTGGTCAGGGGACTATGAACACTGAAGCTTTCTTT. Drawing the rest from reference TRBV29-1 and TRBJ1-1, the complete variable domain is SAVISQKPSRDICQRGTSLTIQCQVDSQVTMMFWYRQQPGQSLTLIATANQGSEATYESGFVIDKFPISRPNLTFSTLTVSNMSPEDSSIYLCSVGQGTMNTEAFFGQGTRLTVV.

CDR3 protein: CASSPQTGLTEAFF. CDR3 coding DNA: TGTGCCAGCAGCCCACAGACAGGGCTGACTGAAGCTTTCTTT. The chain joins TRBV11-2 to TRBJ1-1, with 7 bases that match TRBD1. Germline-derived CDR1 and CDR2 are SGHAT and FQNNGV. Trimming cost V 5 bases and J 5 bases; bases outside gene matches: 8. CDR3 length: 14 residues.